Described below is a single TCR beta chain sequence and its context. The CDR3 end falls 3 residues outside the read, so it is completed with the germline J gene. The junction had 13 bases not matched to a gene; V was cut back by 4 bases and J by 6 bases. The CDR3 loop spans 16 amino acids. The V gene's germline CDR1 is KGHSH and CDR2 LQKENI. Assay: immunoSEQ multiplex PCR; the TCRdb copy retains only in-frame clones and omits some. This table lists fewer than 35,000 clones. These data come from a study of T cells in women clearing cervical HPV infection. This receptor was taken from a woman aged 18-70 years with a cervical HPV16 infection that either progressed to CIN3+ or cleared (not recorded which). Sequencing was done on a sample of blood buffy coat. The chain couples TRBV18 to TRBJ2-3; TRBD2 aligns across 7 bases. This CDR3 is CASSHTSASVSDTQYF. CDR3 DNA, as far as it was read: TGTGCCAGCTCACACACTAGCGCCTCGGTATCTGATACG.